This T cell receptor (beta chain) is from a study of Ad26.COV2.S vaccination and SARS-CoV-2 variants (TCRdb year 2021). For the study in its entirety: Donors in the vaccine arm were drawn from COV1001, a multicentre, randomized, double-blind, placebo-controlled phase I-IIa trial testing Ad26.COV2.S in healthy adults. Ad26.COV2.S was given intramuscularly at 5x10^10 or 1x10^11 viral particles, as a single shot or as two shots 56 days apart. Trial participants were randomized into five groups of five: low-dose or high-dose Ad26.COV2.S given once or twice, or placebo on both occasions. Investigators remained blinded to trial group allocation during experiments and outcome assessment. Sequencing of the TCRbeta repertoire served to evaluate the specificity and breadth of SARS-CoV-2-reactive T cell receptors following Ad26.COV2.S vaccination. A total of around 32 samples were included in the TCR-sequenced set, comprising around 19 Ad26.COV2.S vaccine recipients, 5 placebo recipients and 8 SARS-CoV-2 convalescent individuals. Results the study describes overall, beyond this receptor: Substantial breadth of spike-specific CD8+ and CD4+ T cell responses was reported after vaccination. The study was not powered to compare responses between vaccine doses or regimens. It was noted by the authors that total T cell responses may have been underestimated by the TCR breadth and depth analyses. Compared with placebo recipients, Ad26.COV2.S recipients showed higher spike-specific TCR breadth (P = 0.0014). Vaccine and placebo recipients had similar non-spike TCR breadth, a finding consistent with the vaccine containing only spike.

The treatment or condition label on this specimen signifies: roughly 19 received Ad26.COV2.S at low or high dose, single or two shots; several received placebo; per-sample allocation not given. For vaccine and placebo recipients, the sequenced repertoires came from samples collected on day 63 after the first injection. Cohort 1b enrolled about two dozen adults aged 18-55 years at a single site in Boston, USA, between 29 July and 7 August 2020. As a vaccine, Ad26.COV2.S was a replication-incompetent adenovirus type 26 vector that expressed a prefusion-stabilized SARS-CoV-2 spike protein derived from the original Wuhan strain. At the junction V is shortened by 3 bases and J by 6 bases, with 21 bases in between. Reading the germline V gene (reference sequence) gives CDR1 LGHDT and CDR2 YNNKEL. Including the terminal cysteine and phenylalanine, the CDR3 comprises 16 residues. The CDR3 DNA has 48 bases and is translated from base 1.

A remark on this clone: Its specific antigen is unknown. No much larger clone is present one base from it, and per-base qualities are unavailable.

The immunoSEQ Assay was used to sequence TCRbeta CDR3 regions. After extraction, genomic DNA underwent amplification by bias-controlled multiplex PCR, followed by high-throughput sequencing. On the study's bioinformatics: To quantify the absolute abundance of every unique TCRbeta CDR3 region, sequences were collapsed and filtered. T cell fraction was estimated by normalization of TCRbeta template counts to usable DNA, with usable DNA being measured through amplification of reference genes present in all nucleated cells. Repertoire TCRs were annotated as SARS-CoV-2-specific by exact matching of V gene, CDR3 amino acid sequence and J gene to a known reactive TCR set. The reference SARS-CoV-2 TCR set came from MIRA and was filtered for enrichment in COVID-19-positive ImmuneCODE repertoires, removing public or cross-reactive TCRs. Using the MIRA antigens, annotated TCRs were further analysed by specific ORF or by position within an ORF. Breadth was defined as annotated unique rearrangements over total unique productive rearrangements; depth was the summed frequency of those rearrangements. Group comparisons of TCR breadth used two-sided Wilcoxon rank-sum tests. TCRdb stores this immuneACCESS table with in-frame sequences only. Part of the clones is absent; in the studies checked, under half of the shortfall reflects unresolved V genes, and no reason is known for the rest. Clone size and the V and J calls come from that table; the DNA yielded D and trimming. The sample table lists approximately 450,000 clones, 75% to 95% of them with a count of one. Jointly, the top ten make up approximately 12% of the sample.

This specimen was peripheral blood, taken in a trial of Ad26.COV2.S vaccine versus placebo. Rearrangement joined TRBV3-1 (or the pseudogene TRBV3-2) to TRBJ2-7; tentative D gene TRBD1, with 6 bases matching. This receptor was identified in a person between 18 and 59 years old who received the Ad26.COV2.S COVID-19 vaccine or a placebo. The DNA reads TGTGCCAGCAGCCACCACAGGGCGGCCGTCTCGCGCGAGCAGTACTTC. It codes for CASSHHRAAVSREQYF.